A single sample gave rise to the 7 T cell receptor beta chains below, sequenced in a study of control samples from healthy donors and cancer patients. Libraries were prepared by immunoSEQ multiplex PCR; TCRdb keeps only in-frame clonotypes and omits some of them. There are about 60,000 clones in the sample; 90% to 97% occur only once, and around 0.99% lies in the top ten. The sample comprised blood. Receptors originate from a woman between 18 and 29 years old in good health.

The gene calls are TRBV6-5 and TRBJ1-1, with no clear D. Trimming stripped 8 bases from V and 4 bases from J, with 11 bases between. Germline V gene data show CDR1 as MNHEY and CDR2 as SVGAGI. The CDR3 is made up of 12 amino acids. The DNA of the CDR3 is TGTGCCAGCCCGGCGGGCATCACTGAAGCTTTCTTT. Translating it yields CASPAGITEAFF.

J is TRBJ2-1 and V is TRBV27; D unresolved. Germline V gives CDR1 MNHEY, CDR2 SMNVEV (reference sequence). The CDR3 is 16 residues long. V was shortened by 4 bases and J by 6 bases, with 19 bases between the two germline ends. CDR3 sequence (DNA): TGTGCCAGCAGTTATTCGGGCCGGCAAATTAGCAATGAGCAGTTCTTC. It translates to CASSYSGRQISNEQFF.

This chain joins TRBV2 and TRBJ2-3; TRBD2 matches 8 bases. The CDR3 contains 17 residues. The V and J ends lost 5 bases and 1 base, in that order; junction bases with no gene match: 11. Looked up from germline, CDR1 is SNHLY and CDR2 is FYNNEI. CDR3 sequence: CASSQFRGGRGTDTQYF. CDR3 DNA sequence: TGTGCCAGCAGTCAATTCCGGGGGGGCCGGGGCACAGATACGCAGTATTTT.

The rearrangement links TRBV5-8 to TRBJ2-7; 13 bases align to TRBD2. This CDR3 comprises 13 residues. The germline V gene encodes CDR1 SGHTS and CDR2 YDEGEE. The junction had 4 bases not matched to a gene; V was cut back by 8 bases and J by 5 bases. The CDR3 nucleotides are TGTGCCAGGGAGGGACTAGCGGGGAACGAGCAGTACTTC. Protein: CAREGLAGNEQYF.

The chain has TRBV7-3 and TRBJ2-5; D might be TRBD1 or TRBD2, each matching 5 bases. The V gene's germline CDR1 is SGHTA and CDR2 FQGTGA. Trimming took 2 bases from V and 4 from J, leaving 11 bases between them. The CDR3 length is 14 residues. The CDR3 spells CASSLGWGLETQYF. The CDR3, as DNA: TGTGCCAGCAGCTTAGGCTGGGGGTTAGAGACCCAGTACTTC.

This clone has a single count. The CDR3 region has the DNA TGCAGTGCTAGTTCGGGCAGGGGGCGGGGGAACACTGAAGCTTTCTTT. Translated, it gives CSASSGRGRGNTEAFF. The genes are TRBV20-1 and TRBJ1-1, with 8 bases aligning to TRBD1. The CDR3 runs 16 residues. Unmatched junction bases numbered 10, after V lost 3 bases and J lost 1 base. Germline assignment: CDR1 DFQATT and CDR2 SNEGSKA (reference sequence).

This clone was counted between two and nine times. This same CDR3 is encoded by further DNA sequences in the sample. The CDR3 DNA sequence: TGTGCCAGCAGTGACAGGGGATATGGCTACACCTTC. Protein sequence: CASSDRGYGYTF. This chain joins TRBV2 and TRBJ1-2; perhaps TRBD1 as D (6 bases). CDR1 and CDR2 from the germline V gene are SNHLY and FYNNEI. The CDR3 has 12 amino acids. Trimming removed 3 bases at V and 5 bases at J, with 7 bases between.